These 31 T cell receptor beta chains share one sample of origin, sequenced in a study of CD8 T cells in ankylosing spondylitis. Study findings and constraints: What seemed typical of ankylosing spondylitis blood was a TCR beta motif built from about 8 highly homologous variants.

The antigens these receptors bind are not known. From the 5' RACE reads, TCRdb called clonotypes with MiXCR, one entry per CDR3 protein. The sample lists approximately 220,000 distinct CDR3 sequences; around 18% were seen once. Specimen: blood, either unsorted or a sorted T cell fraction (not recorded which). These receptors were taken from a male donor with ankylosing spondylitis.

This clonotype was found a few times. This chain joins TRBV7-6 and TRBJ2-1; the match to TRBD2 covers 14 bases. Germline V lookup: CDR1 SGHVS, CDR2 FNYEAQ. The CDR3 is made up of 20 amino acids. Trimming took 2 bases from V and 0 from J; bases not matched to a gene: 9. This CDR3 is CASSLLVGTSGGPSYNEQFF. CDR3 nucleotides: TGTGCCAGCAGCTTATTAGTAGGGACTAGCGGGGGCCCCTCCTACAATGAGCAGTTCTTC. Complete variable domain (other parts from reference TRBV7-6 and TRBJ2-1): GAGVSQSPRYKVTKRGQDVALRCDPISGHVSLYWYRQALGQGPEFLTYFNYEAQQDKSGLPNDRFSAERPEGSISTLTIQRTEQRDSAMYRCASSLLVGTSGGPSYNEQFFGPGTRLTVL.

This clonotype was seen at least ten times. The rearrangement uses TRBV7-8 and TRBJ1-6; no definite D call. Germline assignment: CDR1 SGHVS and CDR2 FQNEAQ. The CDR3 contains 15 residues. V was trimmed by 2 bases and J by 9 bases, leaving 14 bases between them. The CDR3 bases are TGTGCCAGCAGCTTATTTCAAGGGCCTAGTTCACCCCTCCACTTT. Protein sequence: CASSLFQGPSSPLHF.

This clonotype was seen only a few times. This sequence joins TRBV28 and TRBJ2-7; 7 positions agree with TRBD1. Trimming removed 2 bases from V and 5 bases from J; junction bases left unmatched: 15. This CDR3 is 17 amino acids long. CDR1 is MDHEN and CDR2 is SYDVKM in the germline V gene. The CDR3, as DNA: TGTGCCAGCAGTTTACTGACAGGGTTAAGCACCGCCGACGAGCAGTACTTC. It codes for CASSLLTGLSTADEQYF. Full variable domain (rest looked up from reference TRBV28 and TRBJ2-7): DVKVTQSSRYLVKRTGEKVFLECVQDMDHENMFWYRQDPGLGLRLIYFSYDVKMKEKGDIPEGYSVSREKKERFSLILESASTNQTSMYLCASSLLTGLSTADEQYFGPGTRLTVT.

The chain's CDR3 is CATSDPGQGDYEQYF. For the CDR3, the DNA is TGTGCCACCAGTGACCCGGGACAGGGAGACTACGAGCAGTACTTC. The genes are TRBV24-1 and TRBJ2-7, with 9 bases that match TRBD1. The CDR3 has 15 amino acids. Germline CDR1 and CDR2: KGHDR and SFDVKD. The V and J ends lost 4 bases and 3 bases, in that order; junction bases with no gene match: 6.

The chain carries TRBV9 and TRBJ2-5; D ambiguous. Germline V gives CDR1 SGDLS, CDR2 YYNGEE. The CDR3 is made up of 15 amino acids. V lost 4 bases and J 1 base, leaving 14 bases between the germline ends. The CDR3 DNA follows: TGTGCCAGCAGCCCCCACGGAGTCCCCCAAGAGACCCAGTACTTC. Translation: CASSPHGVPQETQYF.

This clonotype was seen ten or more times. V usage is TRBV7-9 and J usage is TRBJ2-3, with no clear D. V lost 5 bases and J 1 base, leaving 16 bases between the germline ends. CDR1 and CDR2 from the germline V gene are SEHNR and FQNEAQ (reference sequence). The CDR3 spans 16 residues. The CDR3 is CASSPPFGIRTDTQYF. The CDR3 DNA is TGTGCCAGCAGCCCGCCCTTTGGGATCCGCACAGATACGCAGTATTTT.

J is TRBJ1-2 and V is TRBV12-3 or TRBV12-4, with D tentatively TRBD1 (6 bases). The CDR3 is made up of 17 amino acids. The V gene lost 5 bases and the J gene lost 2 bases, with 21 bases spanning the gap. The CDR3 sequence is CASSAHLGQQLNYGYTF. For the CDR3, the DNA is TGTGCCAGCAGTGCCCACTTGGGACAACAGTTAAACTATGGCTACACCTTC.

The rearrangement links TRBV9 to TRBJ2-1, with 11 bases lining up with TRBD2. This CDR3 comprises 17 residues. The V and J ends lost 4 bases and 3 bases, in that order; junction bases with no gene match: 9. The germline V gene encodes CDR1 SGDLS and CDR2 YYNGEE. CDR3 protein: CASSFYSSGGYYNEQFF. The CDR3 DNA sequence: TGTGCCAGCAGCTTCTACTCTAGCGGGGGGTACTACAATGAGCAGTTCTTC.

This chain joins TRBV7-8 and TRBJ2-5; 10 bases line up with TRBD2. The CDR3 loop spans 15 amino acids. The V segment lost 5 bases and the J segment 4 bases; nucleotides outside the gene matches: 7. In germline, CDR1 is SGHVS, CDR2 FQNEAQ. CDR3 nucleotide sequence: TGTGCCAGCAGCGAACTAGCGGGGATGGTAGAGACCCAGTACTTC. Its translation is CASSELAGMVETQYF.

A few counts support this clonotype. CDR3 residues: CASRGLYTEAFF. CDR3 nucleotides: TGTGCCAGCAGGGGCTTATACACTGAAGCTTTCTTT. The chain couples TRBV27 to TRBJ1-1; D unclear. The V and J ends lost 6 bases and 3 bases respectively, with 8 bases between them. This CDR3 region has 12 residues. CDR1 is MNHEY, CDR2 SMNVEV, per germline (reference sequence).

This clonotype showed up just a few times. V gene TRBV24-1 combines with J gene TRBJ2-2; D unresolved. This CDR3 contains 16 residues. V lost 0 bases and J lost 3, with 10 bases in between. From germline, CDR1 is KGHDR and CDR2 SFDVKD. The CDR3, as DNA: TGTGCCACCAGTGATTTGCCCGAAGATCACACCGGGGAGCTGTTTTTT. Translating it yields CATSDLPEDHTGELFF.

The rearrangement joins TRBV28 to TRBJ2-7, with TRBD1 as a possible D gene (5 bases). V was pared by 3 bases and J by 7 bases, with 16 bases between. Germline CDR1 is MDHEN and CDR2 is SYDVKM. CDR3 length equals 14 residues. The CDR3 loop is CASSFDIVGVEQYF. Written as DNA, the CDR3 is TGTGCCAGCAGTTTCGACATTGTAGGGGTTGAGCAGTACTTC. Complete variable domain (other parts from reference TRBV28 and TRBJ2-7): DVKVTQSSRYLVKRTGEKVFLECVQDMDHENMFWYRQDPGLGLRLIYFSYDVKMKEKGDIPEGYSVSREKKERFSLILESASTNQTSMYLCASSFDIVGVEQYFGPGTRLTVT.

The chain recombines TRBV20-1 with TRBJ1-1, with D unclear. Germline CDR1 DFQATT, CDR2 SNEGSKA (reference sequence). V gave up 6 bases and J gave up 3 bases, with 20 bases separating them. The CDR3 is 15 amino acids. DNA for the CDR3: TGCAGTGCCCCGGCTTCACTTGGGGTGCACACTGAAGCTTTCTTT. Translation: CSAPASLGVHTEAFF.

This clonotype was seen a handful of times. This chain uses TRBV12-3 or TRBV12-4 with TRBJ1-1; possible D gene TRBD1, 5 bases. V lost 4 bases, J lost 0 bases, and 12 bases lay in between. This CDR3 region has 15 residues. The CDR3 is CASSSWDGLNTEAFF. DNA for the CDR3: TGTGCCAGCAGTTCTTGGGACGGATTGAACACTGAAGCTTTCTTT.

The CDR3 DNA sequence: TGTGCCAGCACCAACAGGGCGTCAGCCGGGGAGCTGTTTTTT. Translating gives CASTNRASAGELFF. J is TRBJ2-2 and V is TRBV6-2 or TRBV6-3; maybe TRBD1 (6 bases). The germline V gene has CDR1 MNHEY and CDR2 SVGEGT. V lost 7 bases and J 6 bases, leaving 15 bases between the germline ends. The CDR3 spans 14 residues.

J is TRBJ2-7 and V is TRBV5-1, with 9 positions matching TRBD1. V lost 4 bases, J lost 3 bases, and 8 bases stayed unmatched. The germline V gene encodes CDR1 SGHRS and CDR2 YFSETQ. This CDR3 contains 15 residues. In DNA, the CDR3 is TGCGCCAGCAGCCCGGGACAGGGATTTCTCTACGAGCAGTACTTC. Translation: CASSPGQGFLYEQYF.

This clonotype was picked up a small number of times. The chain links TRBV5-1 to TRBJ1-5, with 8 bases that match TRBD1. Germline V lookup: CDR1 SGHRS, CDR2 YFSETQ. The J segment lost 7 bases and the V segment lost 0 bases, leaving 6 bases of the junction unmatched. The CDR3 covers 15 residues. The DNA of the CDR3 is TGCGCCAGCAGCTTGGACGCAGGGGGCAGCCAGCCCCAGCATTTT. It codes for CASSLDAGGSQPQHF.

The CDR3 loop is CASSDTDLSVDYGYTF. DNA for the CDR3: TGTGCCAGCAGCGATACCGACCTTTCGGTGGACTATGGCTACACCTTC. V is TRBV7-9 and J is TRBJ1-2; D remains unclear. Germline V gives CDR1 SEHNR, CDR2 FQNEAQ (reference sequence). The CDR3 has 16 residues. Trimming cost V 5 bases and J 3 bases, with 19 bases left between them.

The rearrangement links TRBV4-1 to TRBJ2-2; D call uncertain. Germline CDR1 and CDR2: MGHRA and YSYEKL. This CDR3 region has 15 residues. Trimming took 3 bases from V and 7 from J, leaving 15 bases between them. As DNA, the CDR3 is TGCGCCAGCAGCCACGGACCCTATGGATTCGGGGAGCTGTTTTTT. Protein product: CASSHGPYGFGELFF.

This clonotype was seen a handful of times. V is TRBV24-1 and J is TRBJ2-5; 10 positions match TRBD1. Germline V lookup: CDR1 KGHDR, CDR2 SFDVKD. With V trimmed by 4 bases and J by 7 bases, 11 bases remained unmatched. The CDR3 sequence is 16 residues long. The CDR3 region has the DNA TGTGCCACCAGTGAGGCGGGACAGGGGTATATGGGGACCCAGTACTTC. Its translation is CATSEAGQGYMGTQYF.

The V gene is TRBV9, the J gene TRBJ1-1; TRBD1 is a possible D gene (5 bases). The germline V gene has CDR1 SGDLS and CDR2 YYNGEE. The CDR3 contains 17 residues. Trimming cost V 0 bases and J 3 bases, with 18 bases left between them. The CDR3 is CASSVVSRARGDTEAFF. The CDR3 DNA reads TGTGCCAGCAGCGTAGTTTCGAGGGCCCGGGGGGACACTGAAGCTTTCTTT.

This clonotype was seen a handful of times. V is TRBV28 and J is TRBJ2-5; 8 bases match TRBD1. The germline CDR1 and CDR2 sequences are MDHEN and SYDVKM. This CDR3 region has 15 residues. Losses at the gene ends were 8 bases for V and 8 bases for J; bases not matched to a gene: 16. In nucleotides, the CDR3 is TGTGCCAGCGGGGTGGGACAGGACCCCAAGAAAACCCAGTACTTC. Its translation is CASGVGQDPKKTQYF.

The genes are TRBV3-1 and TRBJ1-1, with TRBD1 as a possible D gene (5 bases). Germline V gene lookup returns CDR1 LGHDT and CDR2 YNNKEL (reference sequence). Trimming cost V 7 bases and J 4 bases, with 13 bases left between them. The CDR3 spans 13 residues. In DNA form, the CDR3 reads TGTGCCAGCACCCGGCCTGGGGCCACTGAAGCTTTCTTT. This encodes CASTRPGATEAFF.

The chain links TRBV29-1 to TRBJ2-5, with TRBD2 matching over 9 bases. V trimming: 2 bases; J trimming: 3 bases; junction bases outside the gene matches: 4. There are 14 residues in the CDR3. Germline values: CDR1 SQVTM, CDR2 ANQGSEA. CDR3 nucleotides: TGCAGCGTTGAACTAGCGGGGTTTGAAGAGACCCAGTACTTC. Translating it yields CSVELAGFEETQYF.

The chain combines TRBV27 with TRBJ2-7; the D gene could be TRBD1 or TRBD2 (6 bases each). The CDR3 loop spans 15 amino acids. Trimming stripped 3 bases from V and 3 bases from J, with 15 bases between. CDR1 is MNHEY and CDR2 is SMNVEV in the germline V gene (reference sequence). CDR3 coding DNA: TGTGCCAGCAGTTTTATTGGCGGGGACAACTACGAGCAGTACTTC. Protein sequence: CASSFIGGDNYEQYF.

The chain has TRBV19 and TRBJ1-4; tentatively, D is TRBD1 (5 bases). Germline CDR1 reads LNHDA; CDR2 reads SQIVND (reference sequence). V lost 8 bases and J 0 bases, leaving 13 bases between the germline ends. The CDR3 covers 15 residues. The CDR3 region is CASGDGESTNEKLFF. CDR3 in DNA: TGTGCCAGTGGGGACGGAGAATCAACTAATGAAAAACTGTTTTTT.

The sample holds a few counts of this clonotype. This chain's CDR3 is CASRISVSSYNEQFF. The CDR3, as DNA: TGTGCCAGCAGAATTAGCGTTAGCTCCTACAATGAGCAGTTCTTC. The chain recombines TRBV6-1 with TRBJ2-1, with D maybe TRBD2 (5 bases). The CDR3 runs to 15 residues. Germline V gives CDR1 MNHNS, CDR2 SASEGT. The V end lost 6 bases, the J end lost 0 bases, and 12 bases lay between the germline ends.

This chain joins TRBV6-5 and TRBJ1-1; a possible D gene is TRBD1 (6 bases). Trimming took 2 bases from V and 6 from J, leaving 7 bases between them. The CDR3 length is 12 residues. Germline CDR1 reads MNHEY; CDR2 reads SVGAGI. The CDR3 here is CASSYGGPEAFF. The CDR3 DNA sequence: TGTGCCAGCAGTTACGGGGGGCCTGAAGCTTTCTTT.

The rearrangement uses TRBV27 and TRBJ2-1; 7 bases match TRBD1. V lost 5 bases to trimming and J lost 6 bases; unmatched junction nucleotides: 13. The V gene's germline CDR1 is MNHEY and CDR2 SMNVEV (reference sequence). CDR3 size: 16 residues. Here the CDR3 DNA reads TGTGCCAGCAGTACCCCGGGACAGATTAGCACCAATGAGCAGTTCTTC. Its translation: CASSTPGQISTNEQFF.

This chain joins TRBV27 and TRBJ2-5, with 15 bases identical to TRBD2. The CDR3 runs 18 residues. With V trimmed by 7 bases and J by 5 bases, 14 bases remained unmatched. CDR1 and CDR2 (germline): MNHEY, SMNVEV (reference sequence). The DNA for the CDR3 is TGTGCCAGCATGGCCACCCCGGGACTAGCGGGAGGAGGGGAGACCCAGTACTTC. Amino acids: CASMATPGLAGGGETQYF.

The gene calls are TRBV11-2 and TRBJ2-7; 9 bases agree with TRBD2. The trim removed 1 base at V and 7 bases at J, leaving 8 bases unmatched. Germline loops: CDR1 SGHAT, CDR2 FQNNGV. The CDR3 sequence is 15 residues long. The CDR3 is CASSLGAAGGGEQYF. The CDR3 bases are TGTGCCAGCAGCTTAGGAGCAGCGGGAGGCGGGGAGCAGTACTTC.